The 20 T cell receptor beta chains below were found in one sample sequenced in a study of radiotherapy plus CTLA-4 blockade in lung cancer. Sequencing used immunoSEQ multiplex PCR; TCRdb keeps in-frame clones, though not all of them. The sample lists 90,000 or so clones, roughly 87% occurring once. Material: peripheral blood, obtained from a patient treated with radiotherapy plus ipilimumab. The receptors were gathered from a human donor with non-small cell lung cancer who had stable disease on radiotherapy plus ipilimumab.

The rearrangement joins TRBV6-1 to TRBJ2-1; D is unclear. The CDR3 consists of 14 residues. The germline gives CDR1 MNHNS, CDR2 SASEGT. Between the trimmed V and J ends, which lost 3 bases and 3 bases, there was a span of 9 bases. The CDR3 bases are TGTGCCAGCAGTGAGGCACAAATCTACAATGAGCAGTTCTTC. Translated: CASSEAQIYNEQFF.

The genes are TRBV5-1 and TRBJ1-3; D is unclear. CDR1 SGHRS and CDR2 YFSETQ come from the germline V gene. The CDR3 has 16 amino acids. Trimming removed 3 bases at V and 4 bases at J, with 17 bases between. The CDR3 is CASSSNSVRQGNTIYF. CDR3 DNA: TGCGCCAGCAGCTCGAACAGCGTAAGGCAGGGAAACACCATATATTTT. Variable domain in full (rest from reference TRBV5-1 and TRBJ1-3): KAGVTQTPRYLIKTRGQQVTLSCSPISGHRSVSWYQQTPGQGLQFLFEYFSETQRNKGNFPGRFSGRQFSNSRSEMNVSTLELGDSALYLCASSSNSVRQGNTIYFGEGSWLTVV.

The genes are TRBV29-1 and TRBJ2-3; possible D gene TRBD2, 6 bases. Germline V gene sequence: CDR1 SQVTM, CDR2 ANQGSEA. The CDR3 sequence is 11 residues long. V shed 7 bases and J shed 7 bases, with 12 bases lying between them. The CDR3 DNA is TGCAGCGCCGGGGGTGGGTATACGCAGTATTTT. It translates to CSAGGGYTQYF.

The chain joins TRBV10-1 to TRBJ2-7; 8 bases align to TRBD2. Germline trimming cut 4 bases from V and 5 bases from J; bases unmatched to any gene: 7. Germline CDR1 is WNHNN and CDR2 is SYGVQD (reference sequence). The CDR3 length is 14 residues. CDR3 amino acids: CASSAAGGPNEQYF. The DNA for the CDR3 is TGCGCCAGCAGTGCCGCGGGGGGTCCCAACGAGCAGTACTTC.

J is TRBJ1-5 and V is TRBV19; unclear D gene. V was shortened by 5 bases and J by 0 bases, with 17 bases between the two germline ends. Germline V gives CDR1 LNHDA, CDR2 SQIVND (reference sequence). The CDR3 totals 17 residues. The CDR3 loop is CASSQSPAGPSNQPQHF. CDR3 bases: TGTGCCAGTAGTCAGAGTCCGGCAGGTCCTAGCAATCAGCCCCAGCATTTT.

V usage is TRBV5-1 and J usage is TRBJ1-1; no reliable D call. Trimming shortened V by 0 bases and J by 1 base, and 7 bases separated the two germline ends. The CDR3 is 14 amino acids. Germline V CDR1 and CDR2: SGHRS, YFSETQ. The CDR3 DNA reads as TGCGCCAGCAGCTTGGACGGCACGAACACTGAAGCTTTCTTT. Translated, it gives CASSLDGTNTEAFF.

The chain couples TRBV20-1 to TRBJ2-3; possible D gene TRBD1, 6 bases. This CDR3 has 11 residues. Germline CDR1 and CDR2: DFQATT and SNEGSKA (reference sequence). This CDR3 is CSCVGGDTQYF. CDR3 nucleotides: TGCAGCTGCGTAGGGGGAGATACGCAGTATTTT.

J is TRBJ2-1 and V is TRBV6-6, with D possibly TRBD1 on 5 matching bases. The V gene lost 10 bases and the J gene lost 2 bases, with 21 bases spanning the gap. Germline V gene sequence: CDR1 MNHNY, CDR2 SVGAGI (reference sequence). The CDR3 runs 16 residues. DNA of the CDR3: TGTGCCACCACCCCCCGCAGGGATTTGCCCTACAATGAGCAGTTCTTC. As protein: CATTPRRDLPYNEQFF.

The sample holds a few counts of this clone. V gene TRBV28 combines with J gene TRBJ2-7; possible D gene TRBD2, 6 bases. Deletions cut 4 bases from V and 1 base from J, with 11 bases between. Germline CDR1 and CDR2: MDHEN and SYDVKM. The CDR3 runs to 14 residues. The CDR3 DNA is TGTGCCAGCAGTTCCCCCGGGGGTTCCTACGAGCAGTACTTC. Amino acid sequence: CASSSPGGSYEQYF.

This rearrangement joins TRBV9 to TRBJ2-3, with TRBD2 matching 7 bases. The germline CDR1 and CDR2 sequences are SGDLS and YYNGEE. The CDR3 extends over 14 amino acids. J lost 5 bases, V lost 0 bases, and 3 bases had no gene match. The CDR3 sequence: CASSVEGGGDTQYF. CDR3 DNA: TGTGCCAGCAGCGTAGAGGGCGGGGGAGATACGCAGTATTTT.

In this sample, this clone turned up a few times. This chain links TRBV9 with TRBJ2-2; D might be TRBD1 (6 bases). In germline, CDR1 is SGDLS, CDR2 YYNGEE. The CDR3 sequence is 19 residues long. V lost 4 bases, J lost 2 bases, and 24 bases lay in between. CDR3 sequence (DNA): TGTGCCAGCAGCCCCCCACTGGGGGCTGGGTTTTCAAACACCGGGGAGCTGTTTTTT. Translating gives CASSPPLGAGFSNTGELFF.

The V gene is TRBV7-2, the J gene TRBJ2-7; D is uncertain. V gave up 5 bases and J gave up 5 bases, with 16 bases separating them. Germline assignment: CDR1 SGHTA and CDR2 FQGNSA. The CDR3 contains 14 residues. The CDR3 DNA follows: TGTGCCAGCAGCCCCTGGGTTGGGGTCCACGAGCAGTACTTC. This gives the protein CASSPWVGVHEQYF.

V usage is TRBV25-1 and J usage is TRBJ2-1, with D possibly TRBD2 on 5 matching bases. Germline V gene data show CDR1 as MGHDK and CDR2 as SYGVNS. The CDR3 loop spans 15 amino acids. V dropped 5 bases and J dropped 15 bases, with 26 bases sitting between them. The CDR3 protein is CASSKTRAAREFWFF. The DNA for the CDR3 is TGTGCCAGCAGTAAAACTAGAGCCGCTAGAGAATTTTGGTTCTTC.

This clone was observed a handful of times. The gene calls are TRBV28 and TRBJ1-2; D gene unclear. V was trimmed by 8 bases and J by 4 bases, leaving 11 bases between them. The CDR3 is 12 residues long. The germline V gene encodes CDR1 MDHEN and CDR2 SYDVKM. CDR3 DNA sequence: TGTGCCAGCGGGCGGGCAGGCTATGGCTACACCTTC. It codes for CASGRAGYGYTF.

The chain couples TRBV5-6 to TRBJ2-7, with D uncertain. The germline V gene encodes CDR1 SGHDT and CDR2 YYEEEE. CDR3 size: 12 residues. Trimming cost V 5 bases and J 0 bases, with 6 bases left between them. CDR3 DNA: TGTGCCAGCAGGTACAGCTCCTACGAGCAGTACTTC. This codes for CASRYSSYEQYF.

The gene calls are TRBV25-1 and TRBJ2-7; 7 bases match TRBD1. V shed 4 bases, J shed 4 bases, and the junction held 1 base outside the gene matches. The CDR3 totals 12 residues. The germline gives CDR1 MGHDK, CDR2 SYGVNS. This chain's CDR3 is CASSGQGYEQYF. As DNA, the CDR3 is TGTGCCAGCAGTGGACAGGGTTACGAGCAGTACTTC.

J is TRBJ1-2 and V is TRBV7-9, with D uncertain. The length of the CDR3 is 14 residues. V lost 7 bases, J lost 2 bases, and 14 bases lay in between. CDR1 is SEHNR, CDR2 FQNEAQ, per germline (reference sequence). CDR3 sequence: CASTDLGANYGYTF. Here the CDR3 DNA reads TGTGCCAGCACCGACCTCGGAGCGAACTATGGCTACACCTTC.

The chain combines TRBV20-1 with TRBJ2-7; no reliable D call. With 2 bases removed from V and 6 bases from J, the gap between germline ends came to 5 bases. Germline values: CDR1 DFQATT, CDR2 SNEGSKA (reference sequence). This CDR3 region has 10 residues. The CDR3, as DNA: TGCAGTGCTAGAAGCGCCGAGCAGTACTTC. As protein: CSARSAEQYF.

The J gene is TRBJ2-7, the V gene TRBV19, with 9 bases lining up with TRBD1. Germline assignment: CDR1 LNHDA and CDR2 SQIVND (reference sequence). J gave up 5 bases and V 4 bases, and 9 bases lay outside the gene matches. This CDR3 is built from 15 residues. In nucleotides, the CDR3 is TGTGCCAGTAGTAGCCGTCCTGGGACAGGGAACGAGCAGTACTTC. This encodes CASSSRPGTGNEQYF. Full variable domain (remainder filled in from reference TRBV19 and TRBJ2-7): DGGITQSPKYLFRKEGQNVTLSCEQNLNHDAMYWYRQDPGQGLRLIYYSQIVNDFQKGDIAEGYSVSREKKESFPLTVTSAQKNPTAFYLCASSSRPGTGNEQYFGPGTRLTVT.

The chain combines TRBV7-2 with TRBJ1-1; D might be TRBD1 (6 bases). The CDR3 runs to 11 residues. V shed 6 bases and J shed 6 bases, with 8 bases lying between them. Germline V lookup: CDR1 SGHTA, CDR2 FQGNSA. The CDR3 nucleotides read TGTGCCAGCAGACAGGGCGCTGAAGCTTTCTTT. The encoded protein is CASRQGAEAFF.